A selection of T cell receptor beta chains follows, all from one sample in a study of cytomegalovirus exposure and HLA in healthy donors. Only in-frame clones appear in the TCRdb table, and some are missing; sequencing was by immunoSEQ multiplex PCR. The table lists 150,000 to 200,000 clones, roughly 80% of them singletons. Material for sequencing was PBMCs. The receptors here all came from a middle-aged man in good health and CMV-seropositive. Both conserved end residues are trimmed from each CDR3. Fields, in order: D gene, V gene, CDR3 protein. A D gene is named only where the DNA matches it firmly.

TRBD2	TRBV6-4	ASSEDSGGADTQY
NA	TRBV6-5	ASSYSREGNQPQH
NA	TRBV10-3	AIKDSKEKLF
TRBD1	TRBV2	ASSAIPTGADTIY
NA	TRBV6-1	ASSVNRAGGEKLF
TRBD2	TRBV7-9	ASSLGGTSSKNIQY
NA	TRBV2	ASSEDRRNTIY
NA	TRBV7-8	ASSHNRVNEKLF
NA	TRBV6-6	ASRHQGNGYT
NA	TRBV5-4	ASSLDSDRNSPLH
NA	TRBV7-9	ASSLTGDNEKLF